Listed below are T cell receptor beta chains from one sample, sequenced in a study of shared clonotypes between healthy human individuals. The assay was immunoSEQ multiplex PCR, and TCRdb's table has in-frame clones only and misses some. The table includes approximately 530,000 clones, almost 97% detected once. Source material: naive CD4+ T cells sorted from blood. These receptors all come from a woman aged 30 to 39 in good health. The CDR3 runs from the conserved cysteine through the conserved F or W. The D gene is left open where the match is weak. Clone size is not always given. Where it is, it says once, few, many or a class for expanded clones.

>TRBJ2-7|TRBV5-1|TRBD1|once
CASSLPGQTYEQYF
TGCGCCAGCAGCTTACCGGGACAGACCTACGAGCAGTACTTC
>TRBJ2-1|TRBV28|TRBD2|NA
CASSNGLALHEQFF
TGTGCCAGCAGCAATGGACTAGCGTTGCATGAGCAGTTCTTC
>TRBJ2-7|TRBV5-1|TRBD1|NA
CASSVTGQGAFEFF
TGCGCCAGCAGCGTAACCGGACAGGGGGCATTCGAATTCTTC
>TRBJ1-2|TRBV5-1|TRBD1|NA
CASSFWTGLGSNGYTF
TGCGCCAGCAGCTTTTGGACAGGGCTCGGATCTAATGGCTACACCTTC
>TRBJ2-7|TRBV28|NA|NA
CASSQGPTRGEQYF
TGTGCCAGCAGTCAAGGACCTACCCGGGGCGAGCAGTACTTC
>TRBJ1-1|TRBV7-9|NA|once
CASRNDRDGNTEAFF
TGTGCCAGCAGGAATGACCGGGACGGTAACACTGAAGCTTTCTTT
>TRBJ2-5|TRBV9|NA|NA
CASGPGVTKETQYF
TGTGCCAGCGGCCCCGGGGTGACCAAAGAGACCCAGTACTTC
>TRBJ1-4|TRBV5-4|NA|NA
CASSRGGGTNEKLFF
TGTGCCAGCAGCCGTGGGGGGGGAACTAATGAAAAACTGTTTTTT
>TRBJ1-1|TRBV5-1|TRBD1|once
CASKYGAGTVNTEAFF
TGCGCCAGCAAATACGGAGCCGGGACAGTGAACACTGAAGCTTTCTTT
>TRBJ1-3|TRBV7-9|TRBD1|NA
CASSRTGYGNTIYF
TGTGCCAGCAGCCGGACAGGGTACGGAAACACCATATATTTT
>TRBJ1-5|TRBV7-9|NA|NA
CASSLDSNSNQPQHF
TGTGCCAGCAGCTTAGACAGTAATAGCAATCAGCCCCAGCATTTT
>TRBJ2-5|TRBV18|NA|NA
CASSLQETQYF
TGTGCCAGCTCACTTCAAGAGACCCAGTACTTC
>TRBJ2-7|TRBV27|TRBD2|NA
CASNIGGLAPTYEQYF
TGTGCCAGCAACATAGGGGGACTAGCGCCAACCTACGAGCAGTACTTC
>TRBJ1-4|TRBV25-1|NA|NA
CASSDGWPPGEKLFF
TGTGCCAGCAGTGACGGCTGGCCCCCCGGGGAAAAACTGTTTTTT
>TRBJ2-5|TRBV9|TRBD1|NA
CASSVTGGIRTGGETQYF
TGTGCCAGCAGCGTCACAGGGGGAATCCGGACCGGGGGAGAGACCCAGTACTTC
>TRBJ2-1|TRBV18|TRBD1|NA
CASSRTRQGASYNEQFF
TGTGCCAGCTCACGAACCAGACAGGGGGCGTCTTACAATGAGCAGTTCTTC
>TRBJ1-1|TRBV6-5|NA|once
CASSYSTVNTEAFF
TGTGCCAGCAGTTACTCGACGGTGAACACTGAAGCTTTCTTT
>TRBJ2-7|TRBV6-4|NA|NA
CASSAQGGGKIYEQYF
TGTGCCAGCAGTGCCCAGGGAGGGGGAAAAATCTACGAGCAGTACTTC
>TRBJ2-5|TRBV4-2|TRBD2|NA
CASSQDHLAGTQETQYF
TGTGCCAGCAGCCAAGATCACCTAGCGGGGACACAAGAGACCCAGTACTTC
>TRBJ2-7|TRBV2|NA|NA
CASSPGGYEQYF
TGTGCCAGCAGTCCGGGCGGCTACGAGCAGTACTTC
>TRBJ2-1|TRBV6-5|NA|NA
CASSYEHGNNEQFF
TGTGCCAGCAGTTACGAACACGGGAACAATGAGCAGTTCTTC
>TRBJ2-7|TRBV28|TRBD2|NA
CASSFSPGLAQEYF
TGTGCCAGCAGTTTCTCTCCGGGACTAGCGCAAGAGTACTTC
>TRBJ2-1|TRBV7-3|TRBD2|NA
CASSRVPGLAGGYYEQFF
TGTGCCAGCAGCCGAGTCCCGGGACTAGCGGGAGGGTATTATGAGCAGTTCTTC
>TRBJ2-7|TRBV28|NA|NA
CASSRSYSYEQYF
TGTGCCAGCAGTCGCAGTTACTCCTACGAGCAGTACTTC
>TRBJ1-5|TRBV19|NA|NA
CASRFRAGDQPQHF
TGTGCCAGTAGGTTTCGGGCAGGAGATCAGCCCCAGCATTTT
>TRBJ2-1|TRBV6-5|TRBD2|NA
CASSYSGRKSYNEQFF
TGTGCCAGCAGTTACTCCGGGAGGAAGTCCTACAATGAGCAGTTCTTC
>TRBJ1-1|TRBV4-1|NA|NA
CASSQDQNRRDPMNTEAFF
TGCGCCAGCAGCCAAGATCAGAACAGACGGGACCCCATGAACACTGAAGCTTTCTTT
>TRBJ1-2|TRBV28|NA|NA
CASSPTTNYGYTF
TGTGCCAGCAGCCCGACAACTAACTATGGCTACACCTTC
>TRBJ1-3|TRBV15|NA|NA
CATSRDKSRFSGNTIYF
TGTGCCACCAGCAGAGACAAATCAAGATTCTCTGGAAACACCATATATTTT
>TRBJ2-5|TRBV29-1|NA|NA
CSVAVRQKETQYF
TGCAGCGTTGCGGTTCGGCAGAAAGAGACCCAGTACTTC
>TRBJ2-7|TRBV5-1|NA|NA
CASSGGTTFYEQYF
TGCGCCAGCAGCGGCGGGACAACCTTCTACGAGCAGTACTTC
>TRBJ2-6|TRBV27|NA|NA
CASSLASGANVLTF
TGTGCCAGCAGTTTAGCTTCGGGGGCCAACGTCCTGACTTTC
>TRBJ2-1|TRBV7-9|NA|once
CASSLALGQFF
TGTGCCAGCAGCTTAGCCCTAGGGCAGTTCTTC
>TRBJ2-7|TRBV28|TRBD1|NA
CASSIQGQLYEQYF
TGTGCCAGCAGCATCCAGGGACAGCTCTACGAGCAGTACTTC
>TRBJ1-4|TRBV18|TRBD1|NA
CASSHDRGREKLFF
TGTGCCAGCTCACATGACAGGGGGAGAGAAAAACTGTTTTTT
>TRBJ2-5|TRBV6-1|NA|NA
CASSVDVGTQYF
TGTGCCAGCAGTGTAGACGTCGGGACCCAGTACTTC
>TRBJ1-6|TRBV2|NA|NA
CATQAGRSYNSPLHF
TGTGCCACACAGGCGGGGCGCTCCTATAATTCACCCCTCCACTTT
>TRBJ1-1|TRBV19|NA|NA
CASSITRRDNEAFF
TGTGCCAGTAGTATAACCCGCCGGGATAATGAAGCTTTCTTT
>TRBJ2-7|TRBV6-1|NA|NA
CASSAQANSGAYEQYF
TGTGCCAGCAGTGCCCAGGCCAACTCAGGGGCCTACGAGCAGTACTTC
>TRBJ2-3|TRBV5-1|NA|NA
CASSREADPSTDTQYF
TGCGCCAGCAGCCGAGAAGCGGACCCCAGCACAGATACGCAGTATTTT
>TRBJ2-1|TRBV28|NA|NA
CASNYGLSNEQFF
TGTGCCAGCAACTACGGACTAAGCAATGAGCAGTTCTTC
>TRBJ2-5|TRBV6-5|NA|NA
CASSYSGGPETQYF
TGTGCCAGCAGTTATTCAGGGGGGCCTGAGACCCAGTACTTC
>TRBJ2-1|TRBV10-1|TRBD2|NA
CASSTTEGLADYNEQFF
TGCGCCAGCAGTACTACCGAGGGACTAGCGGACTACAATGAGCAGTTCTTC
>TRBJ2-3|TRBV5-1|TRBD1|once
CASSLSPGQGLTDTQYF
TGCGCCAGCAGCTTGTCCCCGGGACAGGGATTAACAGATACGCAGTATTTT
>TRBJ2-1|TRBV19|TRBD2|NA
CASSVIAGVYNEQFF
TGTGCCAGTAGTGTGATAGCGGGAGTCTACAATGAGCAGTTCTTC
>TRBJ1-5|TRBV28|NA|NA
CASTPGGVRRNQPQHF
TGTGCCAGCACTCCTGGGGGGGTACGTCGCAATCAGCCCCAGCATTTT
>TRBJ1-4|TRBV4-1|NA|NA
CASRPGGFSNEKLFF
TGCGCCAGCAGGCCCGGTGGGTTTAGTAATGAAAAACTGTTTTTT
>TRBJ2-7|TRBV19|TRBD1|NA
CASSTPGQGNEQYF
TGTGCCAGTAGTACCCCGGGACAGGGGAACGAGCAGTACTTC
>TRBJ2-7|TRBV28|TRBD2|NA
CATQREKGWEQYF
TGTGCCACCCAGCGGGAGAAGGGATGGGAGCAGTACTTC
>TRBJ2-1|TRBV7-2|NA|NA
CASSLELIAYEQFF
TGTGCCAGCAGCTTGGAACTAATAGCCTATGAGCAGTTCTTC
>TRBJ1-5|TRBV5-4|TRBD1|NA
CASTKRTGGRGNQPQHF
TGTGCCAGCACCAAAAGGACAGGGGGCAGAGGCAATCAGCCCCAGCATTTT
>TRBJ1-1|TRBV2|NA|NA
CASRSRGVNTEAFF
TGTGCCAGCAGGTCACGGGGGGTGAACACTGAAGCTTTCTTT
>TRBJ1-5|TRBV11-2|TRBD1|NA
CASSLGTGNQPQHF
TGTGCCAGCAGCTTAGGGACAGGTAATCAGCCCCAGCATTTT